This entry concerns a single T cell receptor (beta chain). Per the original data handling: Quantification of nucleated cells was approximated via reference gene primer amplification. Sequencing used immunoSEQ multiplex PCR; TCRdb keeps in-frame clones, though not all of them. V and J calls and clone size are as listed in that table; D and trimming were resolved from the DNA. Found here are 50,000 to 65,000 clones, approximately 86% of them singletons; the top ten hold more than 1%. The data stem from a study of blood T cell repertoires in COVID-19. At the level of the study: From T cells, B-cell-depleted T cells, or PBMCs came the material, which was cDNA or gDNA.

CDR1 and CDR2 from the germline V gene are GTSNPN and SVGIG (reference sequence). Deletions cut 5 bases from V and 6 bases from J, with 20 bases between. The CDR3 is 15 amino acids. The TCR originated in a man between 65 and 79 years old with acute or convalescent COVID-19. This sequence joins TRBV30 and TRBJ1-5, with a tentative D call TRBD1 (5 bases). The specimen was peripheral blood. The chain's CDR3 is CAWGRGGEGSQPQHF. The CDR3 DNA reads as TGTGCCTGGGGCCGGGGCGGGGAGGGAAGTCAGCCCCAGCATTTT.